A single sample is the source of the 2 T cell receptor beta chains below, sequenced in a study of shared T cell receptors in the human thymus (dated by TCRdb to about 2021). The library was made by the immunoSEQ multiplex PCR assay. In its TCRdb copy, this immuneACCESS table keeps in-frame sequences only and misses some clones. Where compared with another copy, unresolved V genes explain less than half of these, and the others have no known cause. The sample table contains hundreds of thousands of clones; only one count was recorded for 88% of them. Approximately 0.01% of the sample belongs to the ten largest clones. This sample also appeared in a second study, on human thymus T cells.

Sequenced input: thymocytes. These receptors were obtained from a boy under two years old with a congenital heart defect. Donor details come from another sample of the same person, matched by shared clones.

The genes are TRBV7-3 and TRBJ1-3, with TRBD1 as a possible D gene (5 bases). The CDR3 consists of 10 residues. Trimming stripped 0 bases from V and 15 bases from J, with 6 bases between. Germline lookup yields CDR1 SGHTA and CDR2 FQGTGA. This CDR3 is CASSLTDKYF. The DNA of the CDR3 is TGTGCCAGCAGCTTAACGGACAAATATTTT. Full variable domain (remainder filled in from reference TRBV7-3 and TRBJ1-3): GAGVSQTPSNKVTEKGKYVELRCDPISGHTALYWYRQSLGQGPEFLIYFQGTGAADDSGLPNDRFFAVRPEGSVSTLKIQRTERGDSAVYLCASSLTDKYFGEGSWLTVV.

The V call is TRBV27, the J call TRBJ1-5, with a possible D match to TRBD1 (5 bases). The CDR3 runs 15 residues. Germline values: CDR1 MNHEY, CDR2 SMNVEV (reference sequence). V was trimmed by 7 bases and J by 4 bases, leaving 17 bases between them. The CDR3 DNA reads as TGTGCCAGCACCCCCCCAGGGAGGGGAAATCAGCCCCAGCATTTT. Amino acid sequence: CASTPPGRGNQPQHF.